Below are 11 T cell receptor beta chains sequenced from a single sample in a study of shared clonotypes between healthy human individuals. Using immunoSEQ multiplex PCR, the repertoire was profiled, and TCRdb retains in-frame clones only, with some absent. The sample contains 470,000 or so clones, approximately 84% of which appear only once. The sample taken for sequencing was PBMCs. These receptor sequences come from a woman between 40 and 50 years old in good health. Some clones in this sample may be carry-over from other donors' samples.

In nucleotides, the CDR3 is TGTGCCAGCAGCTTATATGGGACTTTGGATGAGCAGTTCTTC. This gives the protein CASSLYGTLDEQFF. The chain carries TRBV11-1 and TRBJ2-1; the D gene is possibly TRBD2 (6 bases). CDR3 length equals 14 residues. Germline CDR1 is SGHAT and CDR2 is FQDESV (reference sequence). Trimming cost V 2 bases and J 8 bases, with 13 bases left between them.

A remark on this clone: One base separates it from a far larger clone, so it is likely a read error. The chain couples TRBV30 to TRBJ1-1; D uncertain. This CDR3 is 15 amino acids long. Germline V gene data show CDR1 as GTSNPN and CDR2 as SVGIG (reference sequence). CDR3 in DNA: TGTGCCTGGAGTGTAATAGGACGGCAGAACACTGAAGCTCTCTTT. As protein: CAWSVIGRQNTEALF.

The chain recombines TRBV27 with TRBJ1-2; weak D call: TRBD1 (5 bases). Germline loops: CDR1 MNHEY, CDR2 SMNVEV (reference sequence). The CDR3 covers 14 residues. Trimming took off 6 bases at V and 3 bases at J, with 14 bases between the two ends. The CDR3 spells CASSRQYFDYGYTF. The CDR3 DNA reads TGTGCCAGCAGCCGACAGTACTTCGACTATGGCTACACCTTC.

The chain uses TRBV9 and TRBJ2-1, with a weak D call TRBD2 (6 bases). CDR3 length equals 15 residues. Germline values: CDR1 SGDLS, CDR2 YYNGEE. Trimming took off 0 bases at V and 4 bases at J, with 11 bases between the two ends. This chain's CDR3 is CASSVGDSTYNEQFF. In nucleotides, the CDR3 is TGTGCCAGCAGCGTAGGGGACTCTACTTACAATGAGCAGTTCTTC.

This clone has only one observation. This chain links TRBV28 with TRBJ1-2; a possible D gene is TRBD1 (5 bases). The germline V gene has CDR1 MDHEN and CDR2 SYDVKM. Trimming took off 2 bases at V and 8 bases at J, with 9 bases between the two ends. The CDR3 totals 12 residues. DNA for the CDR3: TGTGCCAGCAGTTTAAGGGGCAGGGGCTACACCTTC. Its translation is CASSLRGRGYTF.

Comments on this clone: Germline is not matched at one junction end, which may reflect a read error. This chain links TRBV7-2 with TRBJ2-7; maybe TRBD2 (6 bases). CDR1 is SGHTA, CDR2 FQGNSA, per germline. The CDR3 length is 14 residues. CDR3: CASSVAVSSYEQYF. CDR3 coding DNA: TGTGCCAGCAGCGTAGCGGTTAGCTCCTACGAGCAGTACTTC.

The sample holds a few counts of this clone. A read error is the likely source, as a far larger clone sits one nucleotide away. The gene calls are TRBV30 and TRBJ2-2; a weak D match, TRBD1 (6 bases). Germline V CDR1 and CDR2: GTSNPN, SVGIG (reference sequence). CDR3 length: 15 residues. The CDR3: CAWSVKPRDTVELFF. CDR3 in DNA: TGTGCCTGGAGTGTAAAACCCCGGGACACCGTGGAGCTGTTTTTT.

This chain links TRBV11-3 with TRBJ2-1; 9 bases align to TRBD2. CDR3 length: 18 residues. The germline gives CDR1 SGHNT, CDR2 YENEEA. The J segment lost 4 bases and the V segment lost 1 base, leaving 11 bases of the junction unmatched. The CDR3 bases are TGTGCCAGCAGCTTAGGTTCGGCCGGAGCGGGAGGTTACAATGAGCAGTTCTTC. Protein: CASSLGSAGAGGYNEQFF.

The chain employs TRBV6-6 and TRBJ2-3, with D unclear. The CDR3 spans 15 residues. Germline V gene sequence: CDR1 MNHNY, CDR2 SVGAGI (reference sequence). Trimming shortened V by 2 bases and J by 0 bases, and 9 bases separated the two germline ends. CDR3 nucleotide sequence: TGTGCCAGCAGTTACGGCGGCGACAGCACAGATACGCAGTATTTT. Translated: CASSYGGDSTDTQYF.

This chain uses TRBV2 with TRBJ2-3; 10 bases map to TRBD2. After removal of 6 bases from V and 6 bases from J, the junction contained 12 bases not matched to a gene. This CDR3 comprises 16 residues. CDR1 and CDR2 from the germline V gene are SNHLY and FYNNEI. The CDR3 DNA reads TGTGCCAGCAGACCCACTAGCGGGGCCCCCTCGGATACGCAGTATTTT. This codes for CASRPTSGAPSDTQYF.

The chain has TRBV10-3 and TRBJ2-3; TRBD2 aligns across 8 bases. In germline, CDR1 is ENHRY, CDR2 SYGVKD. V shed 5 bases and J 0 bases; nucleotides not matched to a gene: 7. The CDR3 length is 16 residues. The CDR3 nucleotides are TGTGCCATCAGTAAAGGGCTAGCGGGTAGCACAGATACGCAGTATTTT. This codes for CAISKGLAGSTDTQYF.